This TCR beta chain was found in a study of shared clonotypes between healthy human individuals (dated by TCRdb to the early 2020s). Notes on the research overall: The cohort comprised a couple of women and a few men aged 18 to 49 years. Per donor, three plates each were used for CD4 naive and CD4 memory, two for CD8 naive, and one for CD8 memory. The study deeply sequenced blood TCR repertoires of five healthy adults to estimate repertoire size and the extent of clonotype sharing between individuals. Different laboratories and diverse techniques were used to prepare libraries and sequence TCR repertoires, to increase sequencing depth and limit assay-specific biases. Between about 0.9 and 10 billion PBMCs per donor were obtained by leukapheresis.

TCR CDR3 regions were amplified from genomic DNA by multiplex PCR using the deep immunoSEQ assay. For each cell subset, the extracted genomic DNA was distributed evenly across all wells of several immunoSEQ 96-well plates, and each plate served as one replicate. For sorted subsets, 150 to 250 ng genomic DNA, equal to 30,000 to 35,000 T cell genomes, was loaded into each replicate PCR. The purified libraries were quantified using a Qubit 3.0 fluorometer, sized with a Bioanalyzer 2100, and then quantified again using the KAPA Library Quantification kit. Every immunoSEQ 96-well plate was sequenced on a dedicated single-read 150-cycle Illumina NextSeq 550 flow cell. Turning to the authors' computational methods: Because the immunoSEQ output included only junctional sequences and no quality scores, the filtering could not be the same as the filtering used for full-length reads. Sequences were annotated with PyIR, a Python wrapper for IgBLAST v1.9, using IMGT germline references to assign V/J genes and CDR3. Reads with weak V/J assignments (E-value above 1e-6), missing CDR3, stop codons, out-of-frame junctions, or ambiguous translated residues were removed. V3J clonotypes were defined by identical inferred V gene, J gene, and CDR3 amino acid sequence. To compute the percentage overlap between repertoires, the number of shared unique clonotypes was divided by the size of the smaller repertoire. Three approaches were used to assess repertoire richness: RTK rarefaction, the Chao1 estimator, and Recon v2.1 estimates of unobserved clonotypes. Generation probabilities were computed with OLGA for all TCRbeta clonotypes obtained by the gDNA method from several donors. TCRdb carries this immuneACCESS record with in-frame sequences only. Its versions omit some clonotypes, under half of them owing to an unresolved V gene in the studies checked, with the rest unexplained. For V, J and clone size, that table is used; D and trimming come from the DNA. This sample comprises roughly 2.5 million clones, more than 80% of them detected only once. Jointly, the top ten make up around 0.15% of the sample.

Summary of the overall study and its limitations: Clonotypes shared by all four sorted-subset donors showed higher generation probabilities than non-shared clonotypes. Based on pairwise subsampling, the degree of clonotype sharing among donors was expected to be affected by sequencing depth. Estimated clonotype richness was generally larger for naive than for memory subsets. Across four donors, about 5.2% of naive CD4, approximately 3.6% of naive CD8, around 2.1% of memory CD4, and roughly 0.4% of memory CD8 clonotypes were shared. Sampling was restricted to blood, and TCR repertoires in tissues likely differ from the TCR repertoires found in blood. The small number of donors limited the genetic and exposure-history diversity represented. Even with the large sequencing depth, rarefaction of the sorted-subset datasets indicated that sequencing was incomplete.

Donors were healthy HIV-negative adults with no recently reported acute infections or vaccinations. Every donor was a Caucasian adult living in Nashville, Tennessee, USA. CD4+ T cells were enriched through magnetic negative selection, after which naive cells were positively selected on CD45RA and the remaining negative fraction served as the memory subset. After blood collection by leukapheresis, PBMCs were isolated using Ficoll-Histopaque density gradient centrifugation and then cryopreserved in the vapor phase of liquid nitrogen. Analytical flow cytometry was used to check the purity and quantity of each magnetically sorted T cell population. From each sorted fraction, genomic DNA was isolated and quantified by UV absorbance on a Nanodrop 2000c. Regarding this clone: The target of this receptor is not known. No quality values exist for individual bases; no much larger clone is one base distant.

The germline V gene provides CDR1 ENHRY and CDR2 SYGVKD. The trim is 4 bases for V and 10 bases for J, with a gap of 14 bases between the germline ends. The CDR3 starts with the cysteine, ends with the phenylalanine, and has 13 residues. The retained sequence is limited to the CDR3, 39 bases, with the frame set at the first base. The chain joins TRBV10-3 to TRBJ1-5; the D gene remains uncertain. The source is a man between 18 and 29 years old in good health. The sequenced material came from naive CD4+ T cells sorted from blood. The cell subset or site label here, explained by the study, means: CD45RA+ positively selected. The CDR3: CAISADGWGPQHF. The DNA sequence reads TGTGCCATCAGTGCAGACGGTTGGGGTCCCCAGCATTTT.